This TCR beta chain was recorded in a study of human T cells and chemical hapten exposure. Overall study context: Patients were given diphenylcyclopropenone on the scalp weekly across the approximately 24-week study. Readings were taken at 6 days from patch tests that had applied 0.01% DPC to the upper back. Alopecia areata, totalis or universalis was found in mostly female patients.

Study findings and constraints: Expanded TCRs clustered into significantly more large CDR3 similarity groups than controls, the analysis revealed.

Germline trimming cut 3 bases from V and 5 bases from J; bases unmatched to any gene: 15. The CDR3 has 17 amino acids. TCRdb used MiXCR to reprocess the RACE reads, holding one entry per CDR3 protein. Of some 400,000 distinct CDR3 sequences listed, approximately 5.1% are singletons. Time point specified: pre-sensitization, week 0. Treatment noted: therapeutic diphenylcyclopropenone sensitization with weekly scalp DPC. This clonotype has a count of ten or more. Its antigen is unidentified. The sequencing used whole blood, collected in connection with sensitization to the hapten diphenylcyclopropenone (DPC). The receptor was derived from a woman aged 45-60 years with alopecia areata. Some clones in this sample may be carry-over from other donors' samples. The rearrangement uses TRBV12-3 or TRBV12-4 and TRBJ1-2, with 7 positions matching TRBD1. The CDR3 DNA is TGTGCCAGCAGTTTTGCCCCAACAGGGGATCCTAGATATGGCTACACCTTC. Protein product: CASSFAPTGDPRYGYTF.